This TCR beta chain appears in the sequencing data of a study of CD8+ T cells in alopecia areata. Study context: Twice a day, 5 to 10 mg of oral tofacitinib was administered to treated patients. Overall study results and limits: Scalp samples also contribute reads from the resident alphabeta T cells found in normal skin.

Peripheral blood samples and lesional scalp punch biopsies were obtained from alopecia areata patients. The CDR3 spans 13 residues. V dropped 2 bases and J dropped 5 bases, with 9 bases sitting between them. Germline-derived CDR1 and CDR2 are LGHNA and YNFKEQ. Concerning this clone: No antigen is known for it.

Extracted from the samples, RNA was reverse transcribed into cDNA to serve as the sequencing template. Profiled with immunoSEQ multiplex PCR; TCRdb holds only in-frame clones, not every one. The sample includes some 130,000 clones, 49% of them seen just once. The origin of this receptor is a human donor with alopecia areata. Here the sequenced sample was CD8+ T cells sorted from blood, taken at week 0. J is TRBJ2-5 and V is TRBV4-2, with a weak D call TRBD1 (6 bases). The DNA for the CDR3 is TGTGCCAGCAGCCAAAACAGGGAGGAGACCCAGTACTTC. Residues: CASSQNREETQYF.